The clone carrying this T cell receptor (beta chain) showed up many times. The data originate from a study of T cells in Graves' hyperthyroidism and ophthalmopathy. Study as a whole: Sampling of peripheral blood happened at initial diagnosis, prior to any treatment.

The CDR3 runs to 14 residues. Germline V gene data show CDR1 as MNHNS and CDR2 as SASEGT. Trimming cost V 5 bases and J 4 bases, with 14 bases left between them. The CDR3 regions of TCR beta were amplified from RNA transcripts. Using the HTBI primer set, a first-round RT-PCR was run on the TCR CDR3. TCRdb reanalysed the multiplex PCR reads using MiXCR and keeps one entry per CDR3 protein. The sample contains 400,000 to 500,000 distinct CDR3 sequences, 14% of which appear only once. This sequence originates from a woman under 30 with Graves' hyperthyroidism. The J gene is TRBJ2-5, the V gene TRBV6-1; weak D call: TRBD2 (6 bases). The sample comprised blood. Here the CDR3 reads CASSYLSGGETQYF. CDR3 in DNA: TGTGCCAGCAGTTACCTCTCCGGGGGAGAGACCCAGTACTTC.